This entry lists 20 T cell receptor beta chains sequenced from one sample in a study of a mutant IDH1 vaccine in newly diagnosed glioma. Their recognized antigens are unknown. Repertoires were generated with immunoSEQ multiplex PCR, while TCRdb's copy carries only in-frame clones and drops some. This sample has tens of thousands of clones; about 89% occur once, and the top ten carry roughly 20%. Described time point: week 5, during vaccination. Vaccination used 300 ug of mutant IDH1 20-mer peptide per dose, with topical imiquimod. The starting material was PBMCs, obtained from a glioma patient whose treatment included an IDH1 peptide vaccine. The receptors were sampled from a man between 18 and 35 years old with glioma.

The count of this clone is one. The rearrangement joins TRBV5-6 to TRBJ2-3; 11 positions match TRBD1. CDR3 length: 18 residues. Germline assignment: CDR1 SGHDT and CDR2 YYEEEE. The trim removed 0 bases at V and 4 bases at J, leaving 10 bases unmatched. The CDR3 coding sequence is TGTGCCAGCAGCTTGGTTTATTTTGGACAGGGGGCCGCAGATACGCAGTATTTT. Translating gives CASSLVYFGQGAADTQYF.

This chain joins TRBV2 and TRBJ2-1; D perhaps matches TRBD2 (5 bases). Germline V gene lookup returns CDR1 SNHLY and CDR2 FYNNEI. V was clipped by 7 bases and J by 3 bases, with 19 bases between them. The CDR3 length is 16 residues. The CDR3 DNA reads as TGTGCCAGCATAAGGGAGCGCGTTTTTGTCTACAATGAGCAGTTCTTC. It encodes CASIRERVFVYNEQFF.

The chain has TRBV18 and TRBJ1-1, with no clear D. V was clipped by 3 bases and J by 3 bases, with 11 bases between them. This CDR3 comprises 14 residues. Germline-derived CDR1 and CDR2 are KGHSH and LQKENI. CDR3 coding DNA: TGTGCCAGCTCACCGGAATCAGAGTACACTGAAGCTTTCTTT. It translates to CASSPESEYTEAFF.

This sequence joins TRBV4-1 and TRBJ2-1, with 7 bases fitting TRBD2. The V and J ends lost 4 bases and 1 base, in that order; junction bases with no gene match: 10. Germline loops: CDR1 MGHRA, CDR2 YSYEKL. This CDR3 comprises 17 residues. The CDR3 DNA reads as TGCGCCAGCAGCCGTAGTAGAGCGGGATCGTCCTACAATGAGCAGTTCTTC. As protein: CASSRSRAGSSYNEQFF.

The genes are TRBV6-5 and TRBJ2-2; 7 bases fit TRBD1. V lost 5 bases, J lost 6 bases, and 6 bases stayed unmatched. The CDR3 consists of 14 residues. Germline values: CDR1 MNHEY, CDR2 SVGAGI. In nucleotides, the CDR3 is TGTGCCAGCAGTCAACAGGGGTGGGCCGGGGAGCTGTTTTTT. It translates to CASSQQGWAGELFF.

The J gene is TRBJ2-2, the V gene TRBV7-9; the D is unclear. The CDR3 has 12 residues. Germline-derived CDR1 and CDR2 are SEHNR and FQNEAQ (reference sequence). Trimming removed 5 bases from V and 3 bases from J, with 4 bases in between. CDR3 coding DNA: TGTGCCAGCAGCCCCGACACCGGGGAGCTGTTTTTT. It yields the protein CASSPDTGELFF.

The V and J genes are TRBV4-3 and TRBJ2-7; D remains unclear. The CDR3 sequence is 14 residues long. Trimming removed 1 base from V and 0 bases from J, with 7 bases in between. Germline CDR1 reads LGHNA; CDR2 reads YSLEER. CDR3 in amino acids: CASSQASSSYEQYF. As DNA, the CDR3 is TGCGCCAGCAGCCAAGCCAGTAGCTCCTACGAGCAGTACTTC.

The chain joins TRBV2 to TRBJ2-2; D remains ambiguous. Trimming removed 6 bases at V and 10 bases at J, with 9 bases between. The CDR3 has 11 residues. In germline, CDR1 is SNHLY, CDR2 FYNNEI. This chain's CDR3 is CASRGALELFF. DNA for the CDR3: TGTGCCAGCAGGGGCGCGTTGGAGCTGTTTTTT.

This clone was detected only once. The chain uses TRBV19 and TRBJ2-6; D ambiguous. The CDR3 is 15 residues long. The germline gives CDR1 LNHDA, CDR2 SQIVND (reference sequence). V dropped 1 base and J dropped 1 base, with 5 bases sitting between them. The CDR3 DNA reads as TGTGCCAGTAGTATAGTGTGGTCTGGGGCCAACGTCCTGACTTTC. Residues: CASSIVWSGANVLTF.

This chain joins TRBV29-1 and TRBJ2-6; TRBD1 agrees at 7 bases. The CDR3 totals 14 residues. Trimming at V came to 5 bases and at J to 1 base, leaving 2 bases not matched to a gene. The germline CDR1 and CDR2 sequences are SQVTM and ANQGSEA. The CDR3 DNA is TGCAGCGTTTTCAGGGGGTCTGGGGCCAACGTCCTGACTTTC. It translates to CSVFRGSGANVLTF.

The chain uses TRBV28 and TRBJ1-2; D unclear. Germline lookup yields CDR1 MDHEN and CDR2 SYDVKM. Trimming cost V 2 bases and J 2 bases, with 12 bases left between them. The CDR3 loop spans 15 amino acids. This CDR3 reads CASSLRKGRNYGYTF. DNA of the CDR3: TGTGCCAGCAGTTTAAGGAAGGGCAGGAACTATGGCTACACCTTC.

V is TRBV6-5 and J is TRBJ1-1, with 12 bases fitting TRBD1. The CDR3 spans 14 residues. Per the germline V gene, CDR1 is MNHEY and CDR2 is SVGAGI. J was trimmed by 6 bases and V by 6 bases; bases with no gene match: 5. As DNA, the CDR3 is TGTGCCAGCAGCGGGACAGGGGGCAAGGCTGAAGCTTTCTTT. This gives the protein CASSGTGGKAEAFF.

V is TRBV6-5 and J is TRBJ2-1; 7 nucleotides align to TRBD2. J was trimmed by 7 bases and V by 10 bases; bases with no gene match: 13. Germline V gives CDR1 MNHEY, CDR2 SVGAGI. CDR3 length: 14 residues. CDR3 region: CATSSGIPLNEQFF. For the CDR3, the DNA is TGTGCCACCTCCAGCGGGATTCCATTGAATGAGCAGTTCTTC.

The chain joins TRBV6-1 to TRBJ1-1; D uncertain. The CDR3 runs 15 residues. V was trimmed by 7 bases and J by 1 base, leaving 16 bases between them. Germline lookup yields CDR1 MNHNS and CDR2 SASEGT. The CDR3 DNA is TGTGCCAGCACCTACGGATTCTCCGGGAACACTGAAGCTTTCTTT. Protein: CASTYGFSGNTEAFF.

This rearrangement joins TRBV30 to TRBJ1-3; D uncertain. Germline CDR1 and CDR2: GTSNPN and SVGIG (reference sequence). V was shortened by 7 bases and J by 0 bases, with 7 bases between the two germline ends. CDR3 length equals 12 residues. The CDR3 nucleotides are TGTGCCTCGGCCTTCTCTGGAAACACCATATATTTT. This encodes CASAFSGNTIYF.

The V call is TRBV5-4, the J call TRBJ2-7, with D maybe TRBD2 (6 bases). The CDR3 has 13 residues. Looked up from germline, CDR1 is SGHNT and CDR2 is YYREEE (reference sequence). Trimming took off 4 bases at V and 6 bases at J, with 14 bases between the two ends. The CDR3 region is CASSRDFGTEQYF. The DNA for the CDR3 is TGTGCCAGCAGCAGGGACTTCGGCACCGAGCAGTACTTC. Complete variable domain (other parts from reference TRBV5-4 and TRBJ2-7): ETGVTQSPTHLIKTRGQQVTLRCSSQSGHNTVSWYQQALGQGPQFIFQYYREEENGRGNFPPRFSGLQFPNYSSELNVNALELDDSALYLCASSRDFGTEQYFGPGTRLTVT.

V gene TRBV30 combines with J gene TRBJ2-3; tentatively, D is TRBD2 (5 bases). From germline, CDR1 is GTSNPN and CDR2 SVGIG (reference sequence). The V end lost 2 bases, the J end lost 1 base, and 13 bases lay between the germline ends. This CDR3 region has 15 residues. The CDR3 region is CAWSLSGLGTDTQYF. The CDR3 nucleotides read TGTGCCTGGAGTTTGTCCGGACTTGGCACAGATACGCAGTATTTT.

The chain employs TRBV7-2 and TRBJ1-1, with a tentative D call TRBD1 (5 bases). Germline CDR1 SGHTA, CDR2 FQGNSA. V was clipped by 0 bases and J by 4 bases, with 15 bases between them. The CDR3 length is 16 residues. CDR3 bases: TGTGCCAGCAGCTTAGCGCTTGGGGCTGGAGGCACTGAAGCTTTCTTT. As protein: CASSLALGAGGTEAFF. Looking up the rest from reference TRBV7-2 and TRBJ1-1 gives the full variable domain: GAGVSQSPSNKVTEKGKDVELRCDPISGHTALYWYRQSLGQGLEFLIYFQGNSAPDKSGLPSDRFSAERTGGSVSTLTIQRTQQEDSAVYLCASSLALGAGGTEAFFGQGTRLTVV.

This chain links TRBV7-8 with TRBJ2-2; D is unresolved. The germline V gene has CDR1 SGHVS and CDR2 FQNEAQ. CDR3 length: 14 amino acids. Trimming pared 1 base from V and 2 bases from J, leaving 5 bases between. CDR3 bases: TGTGCCAGCAGCTTAGGAGGCAACACCGGGGAGCTGTTTTTT. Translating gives CASSLGGNTGELFF.

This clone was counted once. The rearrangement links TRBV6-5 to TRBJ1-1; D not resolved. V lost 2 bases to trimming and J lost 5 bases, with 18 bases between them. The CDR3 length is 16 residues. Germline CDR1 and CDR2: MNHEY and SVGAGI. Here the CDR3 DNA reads TGTGCCAGCAGTTACGACGGGGTTGCCCGGAGGACTGAAGCTTTCTTT. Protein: CASSYDGVARRTEAFF.